The 29 T cell receptor beta chains given below trace back to one sample, sequenced in a study of metastatic and nonmetastatic thyroid tumors. No treatment of any kind had been given to any patient before thyroid surgery. TCRdb re-called the PCR reads with MiXCR. The sample includes tens of thousands of clones, 20% of them seen just once. Sample: blood. The source of these receptors is a female donor with papillary thyroid cancer or a benign thyroid nodule (not recorded which). Some clones in this sample may be carry-over from other donors' samples.

This chain links TRBV9 with TRBJ2-7; 8 nucleotides align to TRBD2. The germline V gene has CDR1 SGDLS and CDR2 YYNGEE. The CDR3 spans 19 residues. Germline trimming cut 0 bases from V and 5 bases from J; bases unmatched to any gene: 19. CDR3 in DNA: TGTGCCAGCAGCGTAGCCAGTAGCCCCGTCGGGAGCGGGAGAGACGAGCAGTACTTC. Translating gives CASSVASSPVGSGRDEQYF.

Ten or more counts support this clone. The genes are TRBV7-8 and TRBJ2-1; 7 nucleotides match TRBD2. The V gene end was trimmed by 3 bases and the J gene end by 7 bases; junction bases not matched to a gene: 6. This CDR3 spans 14 amino acids. Germline CDR1 SGHVS, CDR2 FQNEAQ. DNA of the CDR3: TGTGCCAGCAGCTTGGGACTAATGGGTAATGAGCAGTTCTTC. It codes for CASSLGLMGNEQFF.

This clone was recorded a few times. The chain links TRBV19 to TRBJ2-3; D call uncertain. The germline CDR1 and CDR2 sequences are LNHDA and SQIVND (reference sequence). The CDR3 extends over 13 amino acids. Trimming took 3 bases from V and 3 from J, leaving 7 bases between them. In DNA form, the CDR3 reads TGTGCCAGTAGTATTGGGGATACAGATACGCAGTATTTT. It specifies CASSIGDTDTQYF.

At least ten counts were recorded for this clone. CDR3 sequence (DNA): TGTGCCAGTAGTTCTGCCGGGACAGTTTCCTACGAGCAGTACTTC. Translated: CASSSAGTVSYEQYF. J is TRBJ2-7 and V is TRBV19; 7 nucleotides match TRBD1. From germline, CDR1 is LNHDA and CDR2 SQIVND (reference sequence). The CDR3 totals 15 residues. V was pared by 5 bases and J by 1 base, with 8 bases of the junction left unmatched.

This clone was picked up many times. This chain connects TRBV4-1 to TRBJ1-4; tentative D call: TRBD1 (5 bases). Germline V lookup: CDR1 MGHRA, CDR2 YSYEKL. The CDR3 spans 16 residues. V was shortened by 0 bases and J by 7 bases, with 15 bases between the two germline ends. The CDR3: CASSQDLGSRAEKLFF. The CDR3 bases are TGCGCCAGCAGCCAAGACCTGGGGTCCAGGGCTGAAAAACTGTTTTTT.

Many counts were recorded for this clone. The chain employs TRBV5-6 and TRBJ2-5; 9 bases fit TRBD2. Germline V gene lookup returns CDR1 SGHDT and CDR2 YYEEEE. This CDR3 region has 15 residues. Trimming cost V 0 bases and J 5 bases; bases outside gene matches: 5. The CDR3 region is CASSLDSGGGETQYF. DNA for the CDR3: TGTGCCAGCAGCTTGGATAGCGGGGGAGGTGAGACCCAGTACTTC.

This clone was seen ten or more times. One junction end does not reproduce the germline sequence, and a read error may be involved. V is TRBV19 and J is TRBJ1-1; D not certain. Germline V gene data show CDR1 as LNHDA and CDR2 as SQIVND (reference sequence). The CDR3 is 13 amino acids. As DNA, the CDR3 is TGCCCCCCTCCCGGGCAGATGAACACTGAAGCTTTCTTT. Protein product: CPPPGQMNTEAFF.

This clone has a handful of counts. The rearrangement uses TRBV12-5 and TRBJ2-1; 13 bases line up with TRBD2. The CDR3 consists of 15 residues. The V gene's germline CDR1 is LGHNT and CDR2 FRNRAP. J gave up 7 bases and V 7 bases, and 7 bases lay outside the gene matches. The CDR3 sequence: CASVLRLAGGNEQFF. The CDR3 DNA is TGTGCTAGTGTTCTCCGACTAGCGGGAGGTAATGAGCAGTTCTTC.

This clone was picked up a small number of times. A junction boundary mismatches the germline segment, possibly from a read error. The chain has TRBV10-2 and TRBJ1-1; D not resolved. CDR1 and CDR2 from the germline V gene are WSHSY and SAAADI. This CDR3 comprises 14 residues. CDR3 residues: CASSELVLNTGAFF. The CDR3 bases are TGCGCCAGCAGTGAATTGGTACTGAACACTGGAGCTTTCTTT.

The gene calls are TRBV6-1 and TRBJ2-7, with 10 nucleotides matching TRBD1. In germline, CDR1 is MNHNS, CDR2 SASEGT. V was pared by 10 bases and J by 5 bases, with 8 bases of the junction left unmatched. The CDR3 has 13 amino acids. This CDR3 is CATGTGDKNEQYF. CDR3 in DNA: TGTGCCACCGGGACAGGGGATAAAAACGAGCAGTACTTC.

This clone was observed a few times. In nucleotides, the CDR3 is TGTGCCAGCATTTTTGAGGGGCTAGCGGGTCGGAATGAGCAGTTCTTC. Translation: CASIFEGLAGRNEQFF. The chain uses TRBV12-3 or TRBV12-4 and TRBJ2-1, with TRBD2 matching over 8 bases. There are 16 residues in the CDR3. V gave up 7 bases and J gave up 7 bases; unmatched junction bases: 15.

This clone occurred many times. The gene calls are TRBV2 and TRBJ2-7, with no clear D. Germline V gene data show CDR1 as SNHLY and CDR2 as FYNNEI. This CDR3 spans 12 amino acids. V gave up 7 bases and J gave up 1 base, with 8 bases separating them. The DNA for the CDR3 is TGTGCCAGCACACGGGTTTCCTACGAGCAGTACTTC. Translated, it gives CASTRVSYEQYF.

Of note for this clone: The junction departs from germline at one end; a sequencing error may be responsible. This sequence joins TRBV25-1 and TRBJ2-2; a possible D gene is TRBD1 (6 bases). Germline loops: CDR1 MGHDK, CDR2 SYGVNS. This CDR3 contains 15 residues. The CDR3 protein is CASSETGENTGELFF. CDR3 bases: TGTGCGAGCAGTGAGACAGGAGAGAACACCGGGGAGCTGTTTTTT.

The sample holds many counts of this clone. This chain uses TRBV29-1 with TRBJ2-7; D call uncertain. The CDR3 is 11 amino acids. Germline V lookup: CDR1 SQVTM, CDR2 ANQGSEA. The V end lost 3 bases, the J end lost 5 bases, and 8 bases lay between the germline ends. Here the CDR3 DNA reads TGCAGCGTTGAGTGGCGCCACGAGCAGTACTTC. Translated: CSVEWRHEQYF.

Note on this clone: This may arise from a read error, as a much more abundant clone is one base away. The chain recombines TRBV11-3 with TRBJ2-5; no reliable D call. V was clipped by 4 bases and J by 3 bases, with 3 bases between them. The germline V gene has CDR1 SGHNT and CDR2 YENEEA. There are 11 residues in the CDR3. In DNA form, the CDR3 reads TGTGCCAGCAGCTCAGAAGAGACCCAGTACTTC. This gives the protein CASSSEETQYF.

The table lists this clone with a few counts. Germline is not matched at one junction end, which may reflect a read error. The chain couples TRBV27 to TRBJ2-3; no definite D call. The CDR3 extends over 15 amino acids. Germline V lookup: CDR1 MNHEY, CDR2 SMNVEV (reference sequence). CDR3 sequence reads: CASSTGPFLGDKQYF. As DNA, the CDR3 is TGTGCCAGCAGTACCGGTCCATTCCTTGGGGATAAGCAGTATTTT.

This clone appeared many times. The chain links TRBV15 to TRBJ1-2, with 10 bases lining up with TRBD1. The germline V gene has CDR1 LNHNV and CDR2 YYDKDF (reference sequence). V lost 0 bases and J lost 4; bases outside the gene matches: 2. The CDR3 covers 15 residues. The CDR3 DNA reads as TGTGCCACCAGCAGAGATGGGGACAGGGGCTATGGCTACACCTTC. Its protein product is CATSRDGDRGYGYTF.

In its sample, this clone was seen a few times. V and J are TRBV19 and TRBJ1-2; D remains ambiguous. Germline assignment: CDR1 LNHDA and CDR2 SQIVND (reference sequence). V was pared by 1 base and J by 9 bases, with 15 bases between. The CDR3 totals 14 residues. CDR3 in amino acids: CASSIVRVQGCYTF. CDR3 bases: TGTGCCAGTAGTATAGTAAGGGTGCAAGGCTGCTACACCTTC.

Ten or more counts support this clone. A much larger clone sits a single nucleotide away, making a read error possible. V is TRBV24-1 and J is TRBJ2-1; tentative D call: TRBD2 (6 bases). Trimming took 3 bases from V and 6 from J, leaving 17 bases between them. The germline CDR1 and CDR2 sequences are KGHDR and SFDVKD. This CDR3 has 16 amino acids. CDR3 in amino acids: CATSDPSSETCNEQFF. Here the CDR3 DNA reads TGTGCCACCAGTGATCCCTCTAGCGAGACCTGCAATGAGCAGTTCTTC.

This clone was observed a handful of times. The V gene is TRBV6-1, the J gene TRBJ1-5, with 7 bases matching TRBD1. Germline CDR1 reads MNHNS; CDR2 reads SASEGT. There are 18 residues in the CDR3. V lost 3 bases, J lost 3 bases, and 14 bases stayed unmatched. This CDR3 reads CASSEGDSGPYINQPQHF. CDR3 nucleotide sequence: TGTGCCAGCAGTGAGGGGGACAGTGGTCCCTATATCAATCAGCCCCAGCATTTT.

Details on this clone: Other DNA sequences in this sample translate to the same CDR3. The V gene is TRBV20-1, the J gene TRBJ2-7, with a tentative D call TRBD1 (7 bases). Trimming removed 5 bases at V and 0 bases at J, with 17 bases between. There are 15 residues in the CDR3. Germline CDR1 reads DFQATT; CDR2 reads SNEGSKA (reference sequence). The CDR3, as DNA: TGCAGTGCTGAGGGGACAGCGGGTAACTCCTACGAGCAGTACTTC. Translation: CSAEGTAGNSYEQYF.

This clone was picked up many times. With a much larger clone just one base away, this may be a read error. At the DNA level, this CDR3 is encoded by other sequences in the same sample as well. The chain is built from TRBV20-1 and TRBJ2-7, with 8 bases matching TRBD2. This CDR3 is built from 13 residues. Germline-derived CDR1 and CDR2 are DFQATT and SNEGSKA (reference sequence). CDR3 sequence reads: CSALEGLVYGQYF. The CDR3 coding sequence is TGCAGTGCTTTGGAGGGACTAGTCTACGGGCAGTACTTC.

This sequence joins TRBV27 and TRBJ2-1, with 8 bases fitting TRBD2. V shed 6 bases, J shed 9 bases, and the junction held 13 bases outside the gene matches. Germline CDR1 reads MNHEY; CDR2 reads SMNVEV (reference sequence). This CDR3 has 15 residues. CDR3 protein: CASSPRLARASEQFF. CDR3 DNA: TGTGCCAGCAGCCCGAGACTAGCGCGAGCCTCTGAGCAGTTCTTC.

The table lists this clone with many counts. This sequence joins TRBV5-1 and TRBJ1-4, with 9 positions matching TRBD1. The V gene's germline CDR1 is SGHRS and CDR2 YFSETQ. V gave up 4 bases and J gave up 7 bases; unmatched junction bases: 5. There are 14 residues in the CDR3. CDR3 DNA: TGCGCCAGCAGCCACGGGACAGGGCTTGAAAAACTGTTTTTT. The encoded protein is CASSHGTGLEKLFF.

In its sample, this clone was seen a few times. This may be a read error, as it is one base from a much larger clone. The CDR3: CASSLDLRSHNEQFF. Here the CDR3 DNA reads TGTGCCAGCAGCTTGGACCTTAGGTCCCACAATGAGCAGTTCTTC. The chain couples TRBV5-6 to TRBJ2-1; D gene ambiguous. CDR3 length: 15 residues. The V gene's germline CDR1 is SGHDT and CDR2 YYEEEE. Trimming stripped 0 bases from V and 5 bases from J, with 12 bases between.

This sequence joins TRBV5-1 and TRBJ1-2, with D possibly TRBD1 on 5 matching bases. V lost 4 bases and J 7 bases, leaving 11 bases between the germline ends. The germline V gene has CDR1 SGHRS and CDR2 YFSETQ. CDR3 length: 12 residues. This CDR3 is CASSAGRFGYTF. CDR3 coding DNA: TGCGCCAGCAGCGCAGGGAGATTTGGCTACACCTTC. The variable domain in full, with the rest retrieved from reference TRBV5-1 and TRBJ1-2, is KAGVTQTPRYLIKTRGQQVTLSCSPISGHRSVSWYQQTPGQGLQFLFEYFSETQRNKGNFPGRFSGRQFSNSRSEMNVSTLELGDSALYLCASSAGRFGYTFGSGTRLTVV.

The V call is TRBV9, the J call TRBJ2-1; tentatively, D is TRBD1 (5 bases). The CDR3 runs 15 residues. Germline values: CDR1 SGDLS, CDR2 YYNGEE. Trimming removed 0 bases at V and 7 bases at J, with 14 bases between. The CDR3 spells CASSVGWGHENEQFF. The CDR3 DNA sequence: TGTGCCAGCAGCGTAGGTTGGGGCCACGAGAATGAGCAGTTCTTC. Filled out from reference TRBV9 and TRBJ2-1, the complete variable domain reads DSGVTQTPKHLITATGQRVTLRCSPRSGDLSVYWYQQSLDQGLQFLIQYYNGEERAKGNILERFSAQQFPDLHSELNLSSLELGDSALYFCASSVGWGHENEQFFGPGTRLTVL.

This clone has at least ten counts. The chain carries TRBV20-1 and TRBJ2-7; D is uncertain. The CDR3 is 13 residues long. With 1 base removed from V and 2 bases from J, the gap between germline ends came to 9 bases. Germline-derived CDR1 and CDR2 are DFQATT and SNEGSKA (reference sequence). The CDR3 sequence is CSARVRLTYEQYF. The CDR3 DNA is TGCAGTGCTAGAGTCAGATTAACCTACGAGCAGTACTTC.

Remarks on this clone: This sample includes further DNA sequences coding for the same CDR3. This chain joins TRBV5-1 and TRBJ1-2, with a tentative D call TRBD1 (5 bases). CDR1 is SGHRS and CDR2 is YFSETQ in the germline V gene. The CDR3 has 16 residues. V was pared by 0 bases and J by 8 bases, with 20 bases between. CDR3 protein: CASSLDGQGSGYGYTF. In nucleotides, the CDR3 is TGCGCCAGCAGCTTGGACGGGCAGGGTTCTGGGTACGGCTACACCTTC.